This T cell receptor beta chain derives from a study of identical twins. V shed 4 bases and J shed 4 bases, with 7 bases lying between them. Germline-derived CDR1 and CDR2 are SQVTM and ANQGSEA. The CDR3 contains 12 residues. TCRdb redid the calling of the 5' RACE reads with MiXCR, one entry per CDR3 protein. This table holds about 1.7 million distinct CDR3 sequences, roughly 35% found once. The chain combines TRBV29-1 with TRBJ2-2; D gene uncertain. This receptor was obtained from a newborn girl in good health. The specimen was cord blood. The CDR3 bases are TGCAGCGTTGTTTATGTCACCGGGGAGCTGTTTTTT. Amino acids: CSVVYVTGELFF.